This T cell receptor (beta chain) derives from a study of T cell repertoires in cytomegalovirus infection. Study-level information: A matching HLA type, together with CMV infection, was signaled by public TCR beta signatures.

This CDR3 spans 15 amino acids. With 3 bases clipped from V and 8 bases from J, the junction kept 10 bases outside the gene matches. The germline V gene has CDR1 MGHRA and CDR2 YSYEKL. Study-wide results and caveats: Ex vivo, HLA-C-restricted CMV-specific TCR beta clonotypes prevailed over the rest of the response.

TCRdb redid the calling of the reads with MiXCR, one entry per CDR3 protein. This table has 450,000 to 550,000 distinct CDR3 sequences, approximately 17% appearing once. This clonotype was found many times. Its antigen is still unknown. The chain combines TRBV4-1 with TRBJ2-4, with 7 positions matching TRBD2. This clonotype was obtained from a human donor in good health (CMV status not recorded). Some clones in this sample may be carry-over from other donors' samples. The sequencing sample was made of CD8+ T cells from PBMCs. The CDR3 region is CASSHSGRGVDIQYF. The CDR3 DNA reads TGCGCCAGCAGCCATTCGGGACGGGGGGTTGACATTCAGTACTTC.